This is a list of T cell receptor beta chains from one sample in a study of blood T cell repertoires in COVID-19. Only in-frame clones appear in the TCRdb table, and some are missing; sequencing was by immunoSEQ multiplex PCR. The sample yields about 90,000 clones, 80% to 90% seen once. Input material: peripheral blood. Receptors were obtained from a man aged 50-60 years with COVID-19, enrolled during active disease. Each CDR3 is given without its conserved first and last residue.

j_call	v_call	cdr3_aa
TRBJ1-6	TRBV15	ATSRDRPPAPLH
TRBJ1-5	TRBV4-3	ASSPDRVSSQPQH
TRBJ1-3	TRBV23-1	ASSQCGTGYFYAGNTIY
TRBJ2-7	TRBV19	ASSIGTGVSYEQY
TRBJ2-5	TRBV6-4	ASSDPGPETQY
TRBJ1-2	TRBV14	ASSQFPQGDYGYT
TRBJ1-2	TRBV27	ASSTEGAAYGYT
TRBJ2-1	TRBV10-3	ASSSDRDEQF
TRBJ1-1	TRBV27	ASSFRTGGTEAF
TRBJ2-7	TRBV29-1	SVELSGRDEQY
TRBJ1-2	TRBV19	ASRAGHYGYT
TRBJ2-7	TRBV4-2	ASSPETDKFLH
TRBJ1-6	TRBV27	ASSLLPTIGTGEGAYNSPLH
TRBJ2-3	TRBV5-1	ASRRQGPSTDTQY
TRBJ2-1	TRBV9	ASSVGRASGGLYEQF
TRBJ2-7	TRBV19	ASSPGTGGYEQY
TRBJ2-5	TRBV6-6	ASSYSEYQETQY
TRBJ2-3	TRBV2	ASSKTDTQY
TRBJ2-1	TRBV29-1	SVVAGYTRNEQF
TRBJ1-2	TRBV4-1	ASSQEGSGPGFFGYT
TRBJ1-2	TRBV6-1	ASSENAGNSNYGYT
TRBJ2-3	TRBV3-1/TRBV3-2	ASSQRVPGQGKGTDTQY
TRBJ1-2	TRBV10-2	ASSESIGRKGSDYGYT
TRBJ2-2	TRBV12-3/TRBV12-4	ASSLIITGELF
TRBJ2-5	TRBV3-1/TRBV3-2	ASSLWDRGPQETQY
TRBJ2-4	TRBV28	ASSRQGAAKNIQY
TRBJ2-2	TRBV2	ASKGRGVGELF
TRBJ1-1	TRBV7-2	ASSFGFGTEAF